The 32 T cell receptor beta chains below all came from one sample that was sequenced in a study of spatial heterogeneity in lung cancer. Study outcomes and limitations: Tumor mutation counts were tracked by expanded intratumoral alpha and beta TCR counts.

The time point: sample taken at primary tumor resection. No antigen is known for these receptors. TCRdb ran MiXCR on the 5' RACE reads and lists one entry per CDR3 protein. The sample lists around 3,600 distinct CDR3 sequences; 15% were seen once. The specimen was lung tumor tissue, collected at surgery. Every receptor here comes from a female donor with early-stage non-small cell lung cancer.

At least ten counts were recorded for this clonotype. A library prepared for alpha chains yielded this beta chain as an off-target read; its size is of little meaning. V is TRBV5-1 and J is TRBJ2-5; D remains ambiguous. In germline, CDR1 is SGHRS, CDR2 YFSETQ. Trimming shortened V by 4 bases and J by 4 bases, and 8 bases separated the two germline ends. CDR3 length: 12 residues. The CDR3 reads CASSPAGETQYF. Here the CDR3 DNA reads TGCGCCAGCAGCCCCGCCGGAGAGACCCAGTACTTC.

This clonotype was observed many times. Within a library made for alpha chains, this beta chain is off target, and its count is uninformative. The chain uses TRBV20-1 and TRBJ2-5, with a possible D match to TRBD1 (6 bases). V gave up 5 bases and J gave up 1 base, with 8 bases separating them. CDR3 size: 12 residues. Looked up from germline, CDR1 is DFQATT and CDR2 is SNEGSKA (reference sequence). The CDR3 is CSALTGQETQYF. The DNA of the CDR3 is TGCAGTGCTTTGACAGGCCAAGAGACCCAGTACTTC.

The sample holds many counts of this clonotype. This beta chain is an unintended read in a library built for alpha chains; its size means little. The CDR3 nucleotides are TGTGCCAGCAGTTATGTCCGGACAAGCACCTACGAGCAGTACTTC. The encoded protein is CASSYVRTSTYEQYF. V usage is TRBV28 and J usage is TRBJ2-7, with a possible D match to TRBD1 (5 bases). CDR1 and CDR2 (germline): MDHEN, SYDVKM. This CDR3 comprises 15 residues. The V end lost 4 bases, the J end lost 2 bases, and 15 bases lay between the germline ends. The entire variable domain, with the rest obtained from reference TRBV28 and TRBJ2-7, is as follows: DVKVTQSSRYLVKRTGEKVFLECVQDMDHENMFWYRQDPGLGLRLIYFSYDVKMKEKGDIPEGYSVSREKKERFSLILESASTNQTSMYLCASSYVRTSTYEQYFGPGTRLTVT.

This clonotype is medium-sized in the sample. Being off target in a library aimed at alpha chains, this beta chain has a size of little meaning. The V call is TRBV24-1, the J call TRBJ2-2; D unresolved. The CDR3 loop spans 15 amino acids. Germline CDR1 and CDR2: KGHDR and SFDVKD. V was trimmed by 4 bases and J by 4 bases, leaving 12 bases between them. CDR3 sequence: CATSDRRIRTGELFF. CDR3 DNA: TGTGCCACCAGTGACCGACGGATTCGCACCGGGGAGCTGTTTTTT.

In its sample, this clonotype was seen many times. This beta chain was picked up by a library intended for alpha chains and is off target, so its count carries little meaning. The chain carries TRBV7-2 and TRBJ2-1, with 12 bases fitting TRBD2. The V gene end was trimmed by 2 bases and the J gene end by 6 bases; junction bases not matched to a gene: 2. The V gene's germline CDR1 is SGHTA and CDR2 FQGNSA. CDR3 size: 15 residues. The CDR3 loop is CASSLRLAGVNEQFF. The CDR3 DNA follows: TGTGCCAGCAGCTTACGACTAGCGGGGGTCAATGAGCAGTTCTTC.

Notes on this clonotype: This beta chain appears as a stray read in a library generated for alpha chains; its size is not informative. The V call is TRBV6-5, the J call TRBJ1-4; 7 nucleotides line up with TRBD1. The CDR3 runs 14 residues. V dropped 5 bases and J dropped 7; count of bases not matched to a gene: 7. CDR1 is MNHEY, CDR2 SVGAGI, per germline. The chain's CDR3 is CASSTTGWGEKLFF. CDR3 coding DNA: TGTGCCAGCAGTACGACAGGGTGGGGTGAAAAACTGTTTTTT.

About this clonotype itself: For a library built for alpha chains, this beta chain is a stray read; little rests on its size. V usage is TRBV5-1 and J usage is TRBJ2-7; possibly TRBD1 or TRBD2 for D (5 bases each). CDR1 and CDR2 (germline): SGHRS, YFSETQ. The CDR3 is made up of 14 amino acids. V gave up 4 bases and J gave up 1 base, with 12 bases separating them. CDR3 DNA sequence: TGCGCCAGCAGCACGGGGACGACGTCCTACGAGCAGTACTTC. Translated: CASSTGTTSYEQYF.

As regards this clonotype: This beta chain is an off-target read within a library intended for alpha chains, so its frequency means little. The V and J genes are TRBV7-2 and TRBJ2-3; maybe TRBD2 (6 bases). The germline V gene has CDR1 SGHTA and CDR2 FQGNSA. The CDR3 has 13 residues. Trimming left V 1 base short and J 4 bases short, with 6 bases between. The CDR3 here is CASSLGGADTQYF. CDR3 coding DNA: TGTGCCAGCAGCTTAGGGGGGGCAGATACGCAGTATTTT.

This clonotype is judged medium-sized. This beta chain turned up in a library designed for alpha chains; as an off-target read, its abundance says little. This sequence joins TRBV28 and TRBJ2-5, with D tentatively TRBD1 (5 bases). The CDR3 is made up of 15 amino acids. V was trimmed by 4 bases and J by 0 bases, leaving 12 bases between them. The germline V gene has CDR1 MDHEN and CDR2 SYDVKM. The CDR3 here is CASSSLDSNQETQYF. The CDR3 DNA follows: TGTGCCAGCAGTTCCCTAGACAGTAACCAAGAGACCCAGTACTTC.

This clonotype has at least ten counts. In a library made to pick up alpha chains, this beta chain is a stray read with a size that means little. The CDR3 DNA reads as TGTGCCAGCAGTAGGGGACTTTTGAACACTGAAGCTTTCTTT. This sequence encodes CASSRGLLNTEAFF. The chain recombines TRBV2 with TRBJ1-1; D possibly corresponds to TRBD1 (5 bases). V dropped 5 bases and J dropped 0 bases, with 10 bases sitting between them. Germline V CDR1 and CDR2: SNHLY, FYNNEI. The CDR3 totals 14 residues.

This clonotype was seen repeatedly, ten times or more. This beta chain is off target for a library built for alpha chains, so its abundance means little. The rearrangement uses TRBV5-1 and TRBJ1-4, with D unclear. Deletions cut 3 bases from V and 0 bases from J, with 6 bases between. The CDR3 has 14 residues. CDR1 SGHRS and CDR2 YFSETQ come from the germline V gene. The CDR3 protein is CASSSGPTNEKLFF. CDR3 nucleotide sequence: TGCGCCAGCAGCTCAGGACCAACTAATGAAAAACTGTTTTTT.

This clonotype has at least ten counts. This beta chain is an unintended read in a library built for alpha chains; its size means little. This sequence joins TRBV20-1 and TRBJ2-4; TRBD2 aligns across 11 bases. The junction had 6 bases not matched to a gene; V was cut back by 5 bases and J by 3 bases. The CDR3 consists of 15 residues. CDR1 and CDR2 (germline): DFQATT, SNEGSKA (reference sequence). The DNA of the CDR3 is TGCAGTGCTTCGACTAGCGGGGTCGGCAAAAACATTCAGTACTTC. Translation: CSASTSGVGKNIQYF.

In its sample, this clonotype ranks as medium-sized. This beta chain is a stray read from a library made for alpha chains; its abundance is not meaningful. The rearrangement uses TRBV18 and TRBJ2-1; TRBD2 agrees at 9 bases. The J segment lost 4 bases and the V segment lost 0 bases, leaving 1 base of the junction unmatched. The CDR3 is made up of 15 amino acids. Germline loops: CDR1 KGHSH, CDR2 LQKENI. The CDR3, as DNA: TGTGCCAGCTCACCACCGGGACTAGCATACAATGAGCAGTTCTTC. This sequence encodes CASSPPGLAYNEQFF.

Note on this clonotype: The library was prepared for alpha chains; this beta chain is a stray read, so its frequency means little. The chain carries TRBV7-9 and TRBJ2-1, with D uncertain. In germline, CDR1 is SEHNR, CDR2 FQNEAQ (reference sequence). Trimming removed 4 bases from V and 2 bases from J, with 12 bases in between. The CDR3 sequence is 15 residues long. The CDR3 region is CASSSVKSAYNEQFF. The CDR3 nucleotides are TGTGCCAGCAGCTCCGTCAAGTCCGCCTACAATGAGCAGTTCTTC. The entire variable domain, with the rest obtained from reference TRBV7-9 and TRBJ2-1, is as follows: DTGVSQNPRHKITKRGQNVTFRCDPISEHNRLYWYRQTLGQGPEFLTYFQNEAQLEKSRLLSDRFSAERPKGSFSTLEIQRTEQGDSAMYLCASSSVKSAYNEQFFGPGTRLTVL.

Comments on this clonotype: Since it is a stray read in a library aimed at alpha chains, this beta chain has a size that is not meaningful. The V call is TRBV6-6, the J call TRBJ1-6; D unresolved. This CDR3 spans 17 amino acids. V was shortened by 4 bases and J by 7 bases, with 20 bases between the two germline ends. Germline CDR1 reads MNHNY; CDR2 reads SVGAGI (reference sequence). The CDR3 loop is CASSFPRGQQMNSPLHF. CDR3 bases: TGTGCCAGCAGTTTCCCCCGTGGGCAGCAGATGAATTCACCCCTCCACTTT.

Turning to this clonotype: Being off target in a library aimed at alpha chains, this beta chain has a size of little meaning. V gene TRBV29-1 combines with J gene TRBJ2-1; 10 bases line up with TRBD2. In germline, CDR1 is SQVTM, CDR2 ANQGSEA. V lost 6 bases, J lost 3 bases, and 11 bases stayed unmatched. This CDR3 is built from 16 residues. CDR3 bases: TGCAGCGTCATAATACCTCTAGCGGGAGTCTACAATGAGCAGTTCTTC. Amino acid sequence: CSVIIPLAGVYNEQFF.

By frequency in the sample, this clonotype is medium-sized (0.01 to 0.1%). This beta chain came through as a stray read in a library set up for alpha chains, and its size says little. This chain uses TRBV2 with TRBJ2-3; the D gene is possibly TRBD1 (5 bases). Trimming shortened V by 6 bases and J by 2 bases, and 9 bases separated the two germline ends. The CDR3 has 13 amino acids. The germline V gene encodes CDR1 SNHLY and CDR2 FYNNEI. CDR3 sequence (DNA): TGTGCCAGCAGGACGGACAACACAGATACGCAGTATTTT. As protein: CASRTDNTDTQYF.

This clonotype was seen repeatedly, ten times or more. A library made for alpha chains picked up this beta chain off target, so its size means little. The CDR3 coding sequence is TGTGCCAGCAGTGCCGGGACAGGCTACGCCTACGAGCAGTACTTC. It yields the protein CASSAGTGYAYEQYF. V usage is TRBV12-3 or TRBV12-4 and J usage is TRBJ2-7; 8 nucleotides agree with TRBD1. The CDR3 loop spans 15 amino acids. Unmatched junction bases numbered 8, after V lost 5 bases and J lost 2 bases.

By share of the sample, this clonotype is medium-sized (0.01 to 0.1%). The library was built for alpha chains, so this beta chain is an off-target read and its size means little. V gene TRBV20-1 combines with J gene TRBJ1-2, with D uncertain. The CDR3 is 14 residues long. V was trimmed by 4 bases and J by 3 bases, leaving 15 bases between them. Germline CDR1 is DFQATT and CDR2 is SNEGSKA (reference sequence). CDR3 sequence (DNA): TGCAGTGCTACCGGCCCAGGAGAAGACTATGGCTACACCTTC. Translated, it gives CSATGPGEDYGYTF.

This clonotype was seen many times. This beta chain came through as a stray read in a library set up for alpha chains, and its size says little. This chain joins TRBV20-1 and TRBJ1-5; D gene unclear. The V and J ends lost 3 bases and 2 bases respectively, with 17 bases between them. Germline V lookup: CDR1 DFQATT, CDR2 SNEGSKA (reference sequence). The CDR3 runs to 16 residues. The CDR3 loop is CSARDPHYEGNQPQHF. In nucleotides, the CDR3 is TGCAGTGCTAGGGACCCCCATTACGAGGGCAATCAGCCCCAGCATTTT.

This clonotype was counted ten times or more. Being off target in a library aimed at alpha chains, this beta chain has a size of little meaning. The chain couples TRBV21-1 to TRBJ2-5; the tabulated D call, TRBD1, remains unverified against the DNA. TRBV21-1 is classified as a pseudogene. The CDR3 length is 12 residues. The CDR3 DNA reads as TGTGCCAGCAGCACTAATACAGGGGCCCAGTACTTC. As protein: CASSTNTGAQYF.

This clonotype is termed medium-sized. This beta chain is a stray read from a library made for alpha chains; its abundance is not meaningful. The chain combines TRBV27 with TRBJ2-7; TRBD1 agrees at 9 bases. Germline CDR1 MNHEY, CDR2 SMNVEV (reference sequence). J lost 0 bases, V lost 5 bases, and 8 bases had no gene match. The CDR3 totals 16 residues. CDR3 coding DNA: TGTGCCAGCAGTCCTGGGACAGGGCAAAGCTCCTACGAGCAGTACTTC. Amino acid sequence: CASSPGTGQSSYEQYF.

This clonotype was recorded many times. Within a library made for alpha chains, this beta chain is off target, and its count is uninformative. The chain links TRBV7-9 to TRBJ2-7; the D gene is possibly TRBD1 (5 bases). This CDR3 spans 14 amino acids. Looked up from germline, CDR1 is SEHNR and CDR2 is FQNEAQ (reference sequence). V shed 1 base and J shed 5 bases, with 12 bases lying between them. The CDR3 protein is CASSLVGAQDEQYF. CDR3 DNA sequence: TGTGCCAGCAGCTTAGTAGGGGCGCAGGACGAGCAGTACTTC.

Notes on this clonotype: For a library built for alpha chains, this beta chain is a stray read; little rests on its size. CDR3 sequence reads: CASSITRTETGELFF. DNA of the CDR3: TGTGCCAGCAGCATAACACGGACTGAAACCGGGGAGCTGTTTTTT. The chain carries TRBV11-2 and TRBJ2-2; TRBD2 might be the D (5 bases). The CDR3 consists of 15 residues. V lost 5 bases and J lost 5, with 15 bases in between. Germline CDR1 and CDR2: SGHAT and FQNNGV.

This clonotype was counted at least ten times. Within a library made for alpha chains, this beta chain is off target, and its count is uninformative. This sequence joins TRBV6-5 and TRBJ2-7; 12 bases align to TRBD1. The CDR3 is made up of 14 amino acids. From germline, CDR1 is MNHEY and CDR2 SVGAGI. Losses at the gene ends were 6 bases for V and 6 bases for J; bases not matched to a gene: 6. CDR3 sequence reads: CASRNRDRGREQYF. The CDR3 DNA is TGTGCCAGCAGGAACCGGGACAGGGGGCGCGAGCAGTACTTC.

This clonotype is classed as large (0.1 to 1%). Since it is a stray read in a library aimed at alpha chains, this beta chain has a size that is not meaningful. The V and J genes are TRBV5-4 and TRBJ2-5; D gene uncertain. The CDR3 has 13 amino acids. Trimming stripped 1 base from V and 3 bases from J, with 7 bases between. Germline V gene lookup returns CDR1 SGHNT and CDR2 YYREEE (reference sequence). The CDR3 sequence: CASSLIGKETQYF. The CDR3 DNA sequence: TGTGCCAGCAGCTTGATCGGTAAAGAGACCCAGTACTTC.

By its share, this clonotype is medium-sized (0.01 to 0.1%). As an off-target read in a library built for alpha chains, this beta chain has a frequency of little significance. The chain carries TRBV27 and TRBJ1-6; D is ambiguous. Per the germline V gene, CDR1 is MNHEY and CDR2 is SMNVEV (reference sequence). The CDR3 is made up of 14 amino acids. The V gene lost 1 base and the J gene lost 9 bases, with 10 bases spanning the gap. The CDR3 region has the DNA TGTGCCAGCAGTTTATTCAGGACGGGTTCACCCCTCCACTTT. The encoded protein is CASSLFRTGSPLHF.

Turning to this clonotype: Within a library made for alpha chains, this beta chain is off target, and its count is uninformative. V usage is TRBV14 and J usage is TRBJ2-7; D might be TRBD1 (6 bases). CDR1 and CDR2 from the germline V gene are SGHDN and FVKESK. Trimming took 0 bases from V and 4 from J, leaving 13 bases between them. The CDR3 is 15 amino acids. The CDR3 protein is CASSQDAGETYEQYF. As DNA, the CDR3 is TGTGCCAGCAGCCAAGATGCAGGGGAAACGTACGAGCAGTACTTC.

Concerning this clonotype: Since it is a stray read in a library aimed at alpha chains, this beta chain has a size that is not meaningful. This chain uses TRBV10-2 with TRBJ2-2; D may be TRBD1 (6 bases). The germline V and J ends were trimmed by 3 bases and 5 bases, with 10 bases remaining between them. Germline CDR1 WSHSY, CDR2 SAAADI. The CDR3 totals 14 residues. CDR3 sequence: CASSERGITGELFF. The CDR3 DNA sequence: TGCGCCAGCAGTGAAAGGGGGATTACCGGGGAGCTGTTTTTT.

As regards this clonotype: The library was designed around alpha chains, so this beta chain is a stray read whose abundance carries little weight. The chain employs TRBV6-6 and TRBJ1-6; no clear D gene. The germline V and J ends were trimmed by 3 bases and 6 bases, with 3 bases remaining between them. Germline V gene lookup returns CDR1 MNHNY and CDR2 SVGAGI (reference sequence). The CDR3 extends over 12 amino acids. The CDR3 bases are TGTGCCAGCAGTTATTTTAATTCACCCCTCCACTTT. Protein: CASSYFNSPLHF.

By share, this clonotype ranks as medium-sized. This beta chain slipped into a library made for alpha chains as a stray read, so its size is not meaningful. DNA for the CDR3: TGCGCCAGCAGCGTCGGCAGGGGCGGCGAGCAGTACTTC. It codes for CASSVGRGGEQYF. This sequence joins TRBV5-1 and TRBJ2-7; TRBD1 might be the D (6 bases). V shed 4 bases and J shed 6 bases, with 14 bases lying between them. This CDR3 comprises 13 residues. Germline loops: CDR1 SGHRS, CDR2 YFSETQ.

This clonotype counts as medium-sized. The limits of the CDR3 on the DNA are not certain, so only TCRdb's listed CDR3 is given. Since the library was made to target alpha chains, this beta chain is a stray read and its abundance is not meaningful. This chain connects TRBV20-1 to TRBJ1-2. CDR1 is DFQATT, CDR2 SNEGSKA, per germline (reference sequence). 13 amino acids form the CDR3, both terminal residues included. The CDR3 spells CSAREVVGRGSTF.